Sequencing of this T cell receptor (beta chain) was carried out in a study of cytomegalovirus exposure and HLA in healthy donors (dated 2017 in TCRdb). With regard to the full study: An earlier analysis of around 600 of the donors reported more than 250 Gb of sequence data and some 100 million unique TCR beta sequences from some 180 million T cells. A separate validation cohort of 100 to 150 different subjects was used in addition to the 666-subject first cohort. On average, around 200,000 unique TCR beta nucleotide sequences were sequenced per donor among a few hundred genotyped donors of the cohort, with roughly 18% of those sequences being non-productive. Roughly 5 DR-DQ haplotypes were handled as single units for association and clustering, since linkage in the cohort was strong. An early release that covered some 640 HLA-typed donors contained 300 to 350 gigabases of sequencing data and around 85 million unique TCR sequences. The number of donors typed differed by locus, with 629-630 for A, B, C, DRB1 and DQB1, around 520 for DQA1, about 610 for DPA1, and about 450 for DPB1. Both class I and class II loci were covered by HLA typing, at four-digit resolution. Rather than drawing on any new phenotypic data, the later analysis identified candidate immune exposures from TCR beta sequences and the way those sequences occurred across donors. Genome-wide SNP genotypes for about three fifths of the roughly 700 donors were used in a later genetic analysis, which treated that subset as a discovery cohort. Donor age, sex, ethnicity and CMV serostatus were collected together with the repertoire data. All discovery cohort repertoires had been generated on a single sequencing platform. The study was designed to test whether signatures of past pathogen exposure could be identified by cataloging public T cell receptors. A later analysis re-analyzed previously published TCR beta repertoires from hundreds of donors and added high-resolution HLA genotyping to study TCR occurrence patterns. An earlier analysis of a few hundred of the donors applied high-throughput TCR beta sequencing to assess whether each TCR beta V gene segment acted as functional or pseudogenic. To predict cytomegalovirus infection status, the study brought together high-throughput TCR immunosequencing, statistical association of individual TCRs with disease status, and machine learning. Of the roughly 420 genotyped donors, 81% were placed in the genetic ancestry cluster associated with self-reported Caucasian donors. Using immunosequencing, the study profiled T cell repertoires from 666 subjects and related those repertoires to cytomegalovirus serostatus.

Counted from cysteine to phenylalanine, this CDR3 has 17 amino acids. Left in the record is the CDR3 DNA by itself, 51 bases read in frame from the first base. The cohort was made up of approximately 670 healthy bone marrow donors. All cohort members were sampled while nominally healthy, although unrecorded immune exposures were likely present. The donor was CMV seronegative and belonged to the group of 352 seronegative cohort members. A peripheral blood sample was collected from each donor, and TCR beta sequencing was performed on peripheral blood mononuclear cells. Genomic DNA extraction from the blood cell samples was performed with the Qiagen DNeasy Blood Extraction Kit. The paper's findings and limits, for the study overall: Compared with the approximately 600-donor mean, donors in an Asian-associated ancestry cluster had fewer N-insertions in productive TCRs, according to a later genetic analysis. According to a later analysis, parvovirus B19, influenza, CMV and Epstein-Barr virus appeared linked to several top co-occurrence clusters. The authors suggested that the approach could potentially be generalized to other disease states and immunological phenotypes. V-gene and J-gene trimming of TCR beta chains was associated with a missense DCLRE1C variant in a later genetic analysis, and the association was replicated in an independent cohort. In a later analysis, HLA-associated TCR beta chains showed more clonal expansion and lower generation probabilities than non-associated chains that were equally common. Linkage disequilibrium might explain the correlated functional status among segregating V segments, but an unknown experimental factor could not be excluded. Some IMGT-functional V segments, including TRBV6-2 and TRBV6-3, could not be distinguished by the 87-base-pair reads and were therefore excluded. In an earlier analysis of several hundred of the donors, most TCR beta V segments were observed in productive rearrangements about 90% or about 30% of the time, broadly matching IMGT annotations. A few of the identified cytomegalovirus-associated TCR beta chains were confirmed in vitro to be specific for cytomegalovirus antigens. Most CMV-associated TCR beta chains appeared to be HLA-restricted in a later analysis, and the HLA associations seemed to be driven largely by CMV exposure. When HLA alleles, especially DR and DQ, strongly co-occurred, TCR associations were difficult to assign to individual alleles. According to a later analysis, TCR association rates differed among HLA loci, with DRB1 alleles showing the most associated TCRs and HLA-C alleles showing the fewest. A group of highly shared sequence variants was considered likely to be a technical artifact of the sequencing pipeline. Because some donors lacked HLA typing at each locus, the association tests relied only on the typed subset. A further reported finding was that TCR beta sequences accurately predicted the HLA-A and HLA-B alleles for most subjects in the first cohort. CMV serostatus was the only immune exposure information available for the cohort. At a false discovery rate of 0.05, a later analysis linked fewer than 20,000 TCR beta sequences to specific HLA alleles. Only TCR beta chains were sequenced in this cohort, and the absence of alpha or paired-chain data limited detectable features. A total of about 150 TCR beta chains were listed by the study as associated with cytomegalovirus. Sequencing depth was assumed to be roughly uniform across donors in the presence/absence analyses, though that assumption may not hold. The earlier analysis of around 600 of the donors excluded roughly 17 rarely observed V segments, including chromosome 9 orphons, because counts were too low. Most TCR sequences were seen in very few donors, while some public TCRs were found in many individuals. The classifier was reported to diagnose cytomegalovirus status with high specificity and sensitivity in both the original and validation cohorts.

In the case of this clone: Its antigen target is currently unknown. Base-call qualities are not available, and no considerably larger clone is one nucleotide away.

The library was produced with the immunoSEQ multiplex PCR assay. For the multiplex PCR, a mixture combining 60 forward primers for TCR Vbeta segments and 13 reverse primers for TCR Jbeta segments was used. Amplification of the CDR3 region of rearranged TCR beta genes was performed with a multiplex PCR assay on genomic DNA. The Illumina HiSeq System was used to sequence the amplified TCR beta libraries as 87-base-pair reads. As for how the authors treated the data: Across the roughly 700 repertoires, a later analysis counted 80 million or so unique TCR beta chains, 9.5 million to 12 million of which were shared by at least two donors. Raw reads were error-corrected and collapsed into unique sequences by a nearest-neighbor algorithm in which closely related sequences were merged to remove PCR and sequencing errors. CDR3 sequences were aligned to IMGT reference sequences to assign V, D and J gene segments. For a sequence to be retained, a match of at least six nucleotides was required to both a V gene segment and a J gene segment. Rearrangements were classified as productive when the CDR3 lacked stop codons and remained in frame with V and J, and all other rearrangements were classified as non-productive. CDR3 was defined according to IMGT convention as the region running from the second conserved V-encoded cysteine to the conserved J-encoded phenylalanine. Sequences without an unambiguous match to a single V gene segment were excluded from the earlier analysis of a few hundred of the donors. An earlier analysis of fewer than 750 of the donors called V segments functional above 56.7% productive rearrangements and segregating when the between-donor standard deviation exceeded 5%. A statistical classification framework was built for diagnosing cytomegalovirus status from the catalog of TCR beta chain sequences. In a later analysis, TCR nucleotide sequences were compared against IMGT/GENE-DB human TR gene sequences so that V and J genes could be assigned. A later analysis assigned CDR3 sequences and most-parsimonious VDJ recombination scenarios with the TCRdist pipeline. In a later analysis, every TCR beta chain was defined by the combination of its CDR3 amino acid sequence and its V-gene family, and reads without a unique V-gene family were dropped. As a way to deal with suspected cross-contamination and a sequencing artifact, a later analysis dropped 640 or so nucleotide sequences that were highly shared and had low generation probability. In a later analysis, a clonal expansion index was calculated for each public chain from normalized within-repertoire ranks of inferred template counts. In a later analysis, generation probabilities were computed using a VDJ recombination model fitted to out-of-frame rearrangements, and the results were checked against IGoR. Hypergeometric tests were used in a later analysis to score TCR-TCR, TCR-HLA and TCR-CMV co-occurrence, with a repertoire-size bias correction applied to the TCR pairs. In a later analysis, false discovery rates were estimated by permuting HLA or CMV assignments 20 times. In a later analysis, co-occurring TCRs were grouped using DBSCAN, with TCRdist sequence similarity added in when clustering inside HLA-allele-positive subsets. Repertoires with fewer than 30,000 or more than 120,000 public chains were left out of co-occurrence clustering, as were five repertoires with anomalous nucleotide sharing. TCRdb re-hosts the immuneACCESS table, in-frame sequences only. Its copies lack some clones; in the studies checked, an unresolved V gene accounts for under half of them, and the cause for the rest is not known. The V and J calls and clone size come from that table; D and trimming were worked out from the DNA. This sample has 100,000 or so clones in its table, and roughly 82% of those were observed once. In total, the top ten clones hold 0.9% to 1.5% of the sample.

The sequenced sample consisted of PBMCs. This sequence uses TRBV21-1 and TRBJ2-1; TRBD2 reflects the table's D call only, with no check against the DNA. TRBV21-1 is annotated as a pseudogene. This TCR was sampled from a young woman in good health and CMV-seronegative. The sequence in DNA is TGTGCCAGCAGCAAGACAAAGACTAGCGGGAGGACATGTGAGCAGTTCTTC. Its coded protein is CASSKTKTSGRTCEQFF.